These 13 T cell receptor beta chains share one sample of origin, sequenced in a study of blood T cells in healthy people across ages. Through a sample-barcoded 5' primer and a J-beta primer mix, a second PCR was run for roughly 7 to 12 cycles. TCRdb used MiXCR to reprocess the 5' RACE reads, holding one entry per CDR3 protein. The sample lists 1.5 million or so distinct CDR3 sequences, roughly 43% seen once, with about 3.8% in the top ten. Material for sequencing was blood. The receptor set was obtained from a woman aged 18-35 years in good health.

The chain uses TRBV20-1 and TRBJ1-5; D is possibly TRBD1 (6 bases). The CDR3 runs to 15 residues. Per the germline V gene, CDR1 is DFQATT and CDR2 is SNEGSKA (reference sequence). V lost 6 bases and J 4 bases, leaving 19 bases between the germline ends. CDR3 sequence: CSAGWGAGTNQPQHF. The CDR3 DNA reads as TGCAGTGCCGGCTGGGGGGCGGGCACGAATCAGCCCCAGCATTTT.

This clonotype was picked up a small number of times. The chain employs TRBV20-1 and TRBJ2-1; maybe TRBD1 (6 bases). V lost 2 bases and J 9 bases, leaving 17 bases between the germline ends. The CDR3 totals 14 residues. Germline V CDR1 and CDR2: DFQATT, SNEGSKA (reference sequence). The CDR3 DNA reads TGCAGTGCTAGAAGGGACACCGAGGGTAGTGAGCAGTTCTTC. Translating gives CSARRDTEGSEQFF.

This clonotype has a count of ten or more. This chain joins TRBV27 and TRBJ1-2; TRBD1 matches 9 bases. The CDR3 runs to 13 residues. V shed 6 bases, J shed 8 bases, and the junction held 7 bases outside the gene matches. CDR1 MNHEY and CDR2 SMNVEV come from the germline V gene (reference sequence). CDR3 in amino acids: CASSSQGAGGYTF. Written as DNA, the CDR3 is TGTGCCAGCAGCTCACAGGGGGCGGGAGGCTACACCTTC.

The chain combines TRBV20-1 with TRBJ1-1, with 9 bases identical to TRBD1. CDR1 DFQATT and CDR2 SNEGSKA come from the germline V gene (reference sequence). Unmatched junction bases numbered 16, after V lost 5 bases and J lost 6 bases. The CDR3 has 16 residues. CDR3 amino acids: CSAGPHLGQGTAEAFF. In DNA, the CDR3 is TGCAGTGCTGGCCCCCATCTCGGACAGGGGACCGCTGAAGCTTTCTTT.

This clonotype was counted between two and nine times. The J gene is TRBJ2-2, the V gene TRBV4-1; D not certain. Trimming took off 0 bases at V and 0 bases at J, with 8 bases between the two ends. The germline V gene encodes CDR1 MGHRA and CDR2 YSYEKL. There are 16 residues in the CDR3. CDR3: CASSQDAYTNTGELFF. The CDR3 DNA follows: TGCGCCAGCAGCCAAGATGCTTATACGAACACCGGGGAGCTGTTTTTT.

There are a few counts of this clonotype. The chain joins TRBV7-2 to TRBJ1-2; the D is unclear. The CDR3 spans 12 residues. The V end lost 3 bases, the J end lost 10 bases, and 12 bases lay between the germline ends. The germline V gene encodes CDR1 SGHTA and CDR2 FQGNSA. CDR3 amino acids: CASSFRRSVYTF. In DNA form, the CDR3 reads TGTGCCAGCAGCTTCAGACGGAGCGTCTACACCTTC.

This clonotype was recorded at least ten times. The CDR3 sequence: CASSLKYPGKLGYTF. For the CDR3, the DNA is TGTGCCAGCAGTTTGAAATATCCAGGGAAGCTTGGCTACACCTTC. The chain employs TRBV12-3 or TRBV12-4 and TRBJ1-2; possible D gene TRBD1, 5 bases. The V end lost 3 bases, the J end lost 7 bases, and 18 bases lay between the germline ends. The CDR3 runs to 15 residues.

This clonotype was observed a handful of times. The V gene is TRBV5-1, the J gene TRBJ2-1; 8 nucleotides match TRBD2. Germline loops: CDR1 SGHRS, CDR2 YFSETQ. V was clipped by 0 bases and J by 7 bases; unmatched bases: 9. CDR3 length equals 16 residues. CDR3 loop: CASSLGSLAGANEQFF. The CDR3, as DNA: TGCGCCAGCAGCTTGGGGTCCCTAGCGGGTGCGAATGAGCAGTTCTTC.

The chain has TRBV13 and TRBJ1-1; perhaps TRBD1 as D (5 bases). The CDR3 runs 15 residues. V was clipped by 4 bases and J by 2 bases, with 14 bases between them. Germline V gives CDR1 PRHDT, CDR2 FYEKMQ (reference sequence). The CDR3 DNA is TGTGCCAGCAGCTCGGGACCGATTCAAAACACTGAAGCTTTCTTT. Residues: CASSSGPIQNTEAFF.

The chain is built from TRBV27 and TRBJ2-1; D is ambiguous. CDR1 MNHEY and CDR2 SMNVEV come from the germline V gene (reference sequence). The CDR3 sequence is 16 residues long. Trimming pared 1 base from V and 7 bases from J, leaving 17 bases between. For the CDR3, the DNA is TGTGCCAGCAGTTTATGGAAGGGCCGAACTAAGAATGAGCAGTTCTTC. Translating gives CASSLWKGRTKNEQFF.

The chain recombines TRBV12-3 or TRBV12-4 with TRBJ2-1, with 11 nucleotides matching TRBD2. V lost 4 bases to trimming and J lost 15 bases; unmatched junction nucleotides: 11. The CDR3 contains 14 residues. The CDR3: CASSSTRLAGPSFF. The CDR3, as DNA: TGTGCCAGCAGTTCAACGAGACTAGCGGGACCCTCGTTCTTC.

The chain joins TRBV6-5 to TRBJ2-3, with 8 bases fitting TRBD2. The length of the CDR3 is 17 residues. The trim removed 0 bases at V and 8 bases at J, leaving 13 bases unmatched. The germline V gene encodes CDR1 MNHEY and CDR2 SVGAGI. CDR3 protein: CASSYSGSGSESSTQYF. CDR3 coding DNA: TGTGCCAGCAGTTACTCCGGGAGCGGGAGTGAATCCAGTACGCAGTATTTT.

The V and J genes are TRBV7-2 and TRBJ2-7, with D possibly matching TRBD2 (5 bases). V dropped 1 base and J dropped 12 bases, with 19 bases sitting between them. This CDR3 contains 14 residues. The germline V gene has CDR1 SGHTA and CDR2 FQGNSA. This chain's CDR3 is CASSLGSSGPPPYF. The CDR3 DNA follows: TGTGCCAGCAGCTTAGGCTCCAGCGGCCCCCCTCCGTACTTC.